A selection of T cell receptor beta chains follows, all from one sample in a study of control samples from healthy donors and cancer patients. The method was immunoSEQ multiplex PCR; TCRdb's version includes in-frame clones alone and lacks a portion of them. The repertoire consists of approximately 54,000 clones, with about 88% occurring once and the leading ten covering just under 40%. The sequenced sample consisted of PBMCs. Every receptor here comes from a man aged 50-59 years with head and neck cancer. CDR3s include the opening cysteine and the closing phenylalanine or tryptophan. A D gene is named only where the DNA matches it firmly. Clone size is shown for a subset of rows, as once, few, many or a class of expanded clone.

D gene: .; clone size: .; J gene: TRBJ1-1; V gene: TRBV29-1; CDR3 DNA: TGCAGCGTTCGCGTAGCGGCGGGGGACACTGAAGCTTTCTTT; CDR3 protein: CSVRVAAGDTEAFF
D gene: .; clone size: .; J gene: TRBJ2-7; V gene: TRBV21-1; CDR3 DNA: TGTGCCAGCAGCAACACGGGGCGGGACAGGGGCCGGCAGTACTTC; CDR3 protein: CASSNTGRDRGRQYF
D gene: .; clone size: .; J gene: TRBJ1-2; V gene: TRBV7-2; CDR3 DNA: TGTGCCAGCAGCTTAAATTCGGGGAGAAACTATGGCTACACCTTC; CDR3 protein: CASSLNSGRNYGYTF
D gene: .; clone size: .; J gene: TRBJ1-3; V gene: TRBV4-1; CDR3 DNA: TGCGCCAGCAGCCACAAGACAGGATACACCATATATTTT; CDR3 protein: CASSHKTGYTIYF
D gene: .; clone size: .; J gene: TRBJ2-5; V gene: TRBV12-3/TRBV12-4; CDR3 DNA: TGTGCCAGCAGTAGGACACAAGAGACCCAGTACTTC; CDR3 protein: CASSRTQETQYF
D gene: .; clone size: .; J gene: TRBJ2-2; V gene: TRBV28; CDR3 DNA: TGTGCCAGCAGTGCCCCGCGGACCGGGGAGCTGTTTTTT; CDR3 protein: CASSAPRTGELFF
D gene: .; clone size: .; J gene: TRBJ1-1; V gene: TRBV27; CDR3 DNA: TGTGCCAGCAGTTTAGACGGCTCTGAAGCTTTCTTT; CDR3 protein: CASSLDGSEAFF
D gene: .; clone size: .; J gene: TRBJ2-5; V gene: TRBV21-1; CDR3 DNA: TGTGCCAGCAGCCCGGGACAGGGTCGTAAGACCCAGTACTTC; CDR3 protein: CASSPGQGRKTQYF
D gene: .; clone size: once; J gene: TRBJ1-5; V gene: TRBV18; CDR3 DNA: TGTGCCAGTTCATATGGGGACAATCAGCCCCAGCATTTT; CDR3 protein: CASSYGDNQPQHF
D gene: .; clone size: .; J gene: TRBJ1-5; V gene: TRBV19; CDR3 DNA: TGTGCCAGTAGTTCAGGTAACAATCAGCCCCAGCATTTT; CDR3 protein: CASSSGNNQPQHF
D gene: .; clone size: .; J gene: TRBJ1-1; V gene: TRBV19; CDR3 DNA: TGTGCCAGTAGTCCCCGTGACGCCGCTGGCCTCACTGAAGCTTTCTTT; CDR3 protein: CASSPRDAAGLTEAFF
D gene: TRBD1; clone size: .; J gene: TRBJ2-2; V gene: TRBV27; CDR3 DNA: TGTGCCAGCGAGGGGGCGACCACCGGGGAGCTGTTTTTT; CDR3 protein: CASEGATTGELFF
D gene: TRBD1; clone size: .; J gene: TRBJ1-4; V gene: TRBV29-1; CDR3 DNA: TGCAGCGCCGGACAGGTGGTTGAAAAACTGTTTTTT; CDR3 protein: CSAGQVVEKLFF
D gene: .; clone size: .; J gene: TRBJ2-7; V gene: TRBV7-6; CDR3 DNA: TGTGCCAGCAGCTTAGTGCAGGGCTCCTACGAGCAGTACTTC; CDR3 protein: CASSLVQGSYEQYF
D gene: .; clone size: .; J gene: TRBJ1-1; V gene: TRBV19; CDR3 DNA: TGTGCCAGTAGTCTAATGAACACTGAAGCTTTCTTT; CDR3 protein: CASSLMNTEAFF
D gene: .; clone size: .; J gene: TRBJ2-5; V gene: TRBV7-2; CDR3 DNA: TGTGCCAGCAGCTTAGTTCCAGGGCCGGGAGAGACCCAGTACTTC; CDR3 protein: CASSLVPGPGETQYF
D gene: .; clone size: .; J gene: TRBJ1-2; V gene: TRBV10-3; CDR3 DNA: TGTGCCATCAGTGAAAACAATAACTATGGCTACACCTTC; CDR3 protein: CAISENNNYGYTF
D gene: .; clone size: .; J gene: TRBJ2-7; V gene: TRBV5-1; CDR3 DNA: TGCGCCAGCAGCTCTTATACCACTGGGCGCTACGAGCAGTACTTC; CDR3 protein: CASSSYTTGRYEQYF
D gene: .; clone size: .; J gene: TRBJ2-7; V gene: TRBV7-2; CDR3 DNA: TGTGCCAGCAGCTTAAGGGGGTATGGGGCCTACGAGCAGTACTTC; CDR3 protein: CASSLRGYGAYEQYF
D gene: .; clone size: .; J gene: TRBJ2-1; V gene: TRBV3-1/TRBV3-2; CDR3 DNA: TGTGCCAGCAGCCAAGTAGGGATAGCCTCTTCCTACAATGAGCAGTTCTTC; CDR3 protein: CASSQVGIASSYNEQFF